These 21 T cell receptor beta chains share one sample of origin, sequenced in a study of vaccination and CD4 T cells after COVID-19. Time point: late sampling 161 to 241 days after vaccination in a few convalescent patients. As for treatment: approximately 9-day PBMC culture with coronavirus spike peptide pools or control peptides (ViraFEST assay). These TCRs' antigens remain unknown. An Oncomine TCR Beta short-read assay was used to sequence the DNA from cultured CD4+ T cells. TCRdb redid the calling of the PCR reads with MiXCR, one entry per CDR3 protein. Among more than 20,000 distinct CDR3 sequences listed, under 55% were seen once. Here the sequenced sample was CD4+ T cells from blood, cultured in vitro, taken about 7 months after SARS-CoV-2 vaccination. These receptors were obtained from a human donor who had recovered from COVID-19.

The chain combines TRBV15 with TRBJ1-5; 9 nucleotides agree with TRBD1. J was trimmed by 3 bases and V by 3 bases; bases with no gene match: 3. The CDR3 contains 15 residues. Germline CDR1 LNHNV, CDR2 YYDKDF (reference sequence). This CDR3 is CATSRGTGNNQPQHF. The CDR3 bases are TGTGCCACCAGCAGGGGGACAGGGAACAATCAGCCCCAGCATTTT.

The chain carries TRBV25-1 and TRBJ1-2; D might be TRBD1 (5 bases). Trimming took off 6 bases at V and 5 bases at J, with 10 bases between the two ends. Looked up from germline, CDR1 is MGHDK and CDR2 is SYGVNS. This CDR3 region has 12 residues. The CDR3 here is CASSDSLYGYTF. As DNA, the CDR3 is TGTGCCAGCAGCGACAGCTTATATGGCTACACCTTC.

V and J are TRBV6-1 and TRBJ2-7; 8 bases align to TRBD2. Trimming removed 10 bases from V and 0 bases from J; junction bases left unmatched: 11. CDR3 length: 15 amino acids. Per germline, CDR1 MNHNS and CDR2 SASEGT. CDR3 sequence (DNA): TGTGCCACCTCGGTAGCGGGAACCCACTCCTACGAGCAGTACTTC. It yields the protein CATSVAGTHSYEQYF.

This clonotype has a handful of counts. This chain's CDR3 is CASSILSSGETQYF. The CDR3 coding sequence is TGTGCCAGTAGTATACTCTCTTCCGGGGAGACCCAGTACTTC. This chain uses TRBV19 with TRBJ2-5; D is undetermined. CDR1 is LNHDA and CDR2 is SQIVND in the germline V gene (reference sequence). This CDR3 comprises 14 residues. Trimming took off 2 bases at V and 5 bases at J, with 12 bases between the two ends. The full variable domain, in which reference TRBV19 and TRBJ2-5 provide the parts outside the CDR3, is DGGITQSPKYLFRKEGQNVTLSCEQNLNHDAMYWYRQDPGQGLRLIYYSQIVNDFQKGDIAEGYSVSREKKESFPLTVTSAQKNPTAFYLCASSILSSGETQYFGPGTRLLVL.

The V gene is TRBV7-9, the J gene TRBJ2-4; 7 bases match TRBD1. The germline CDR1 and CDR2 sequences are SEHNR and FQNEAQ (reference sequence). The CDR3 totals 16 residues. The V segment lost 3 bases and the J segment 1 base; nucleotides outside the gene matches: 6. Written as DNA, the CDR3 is TGTGCCAGCAGCTTCTACAGGGGTGAGGCCAAAAACATTCAGTACTTC. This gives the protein CASSFYRGEAKNIQYF.

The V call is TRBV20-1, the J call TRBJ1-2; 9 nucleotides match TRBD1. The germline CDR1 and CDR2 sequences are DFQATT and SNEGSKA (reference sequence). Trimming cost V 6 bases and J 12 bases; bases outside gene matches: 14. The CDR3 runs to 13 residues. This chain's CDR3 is CSADAPGQGPNTF. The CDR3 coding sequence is TGCAGTGCAGACGCCCCGGGACAGGGTCCTAACACCTTC.

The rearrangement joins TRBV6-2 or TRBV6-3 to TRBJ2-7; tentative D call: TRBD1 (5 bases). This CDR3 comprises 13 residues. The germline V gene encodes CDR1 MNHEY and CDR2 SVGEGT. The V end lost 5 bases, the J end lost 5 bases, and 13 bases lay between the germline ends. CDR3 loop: CASSRTNWHEQYF. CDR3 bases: TGTGCCAGCAGTCGGACAAACTGGCACGAGCAGTACTTC.

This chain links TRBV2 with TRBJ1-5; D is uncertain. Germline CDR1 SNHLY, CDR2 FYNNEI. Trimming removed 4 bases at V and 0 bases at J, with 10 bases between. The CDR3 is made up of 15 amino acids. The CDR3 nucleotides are TGTGCCAGCAGTGGAGGGCTCTATAGCAATCAGCCCCAGCATTTT. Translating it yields CASSGGLYSNQPQHF.

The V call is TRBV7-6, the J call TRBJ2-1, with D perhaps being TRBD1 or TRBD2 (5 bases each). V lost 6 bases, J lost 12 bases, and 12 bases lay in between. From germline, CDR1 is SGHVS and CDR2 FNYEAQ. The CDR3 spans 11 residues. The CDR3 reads CASRGRYMQFF. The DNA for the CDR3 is TGTGCCAGCAGGGGACGCTACATGCAGTTCTTC.

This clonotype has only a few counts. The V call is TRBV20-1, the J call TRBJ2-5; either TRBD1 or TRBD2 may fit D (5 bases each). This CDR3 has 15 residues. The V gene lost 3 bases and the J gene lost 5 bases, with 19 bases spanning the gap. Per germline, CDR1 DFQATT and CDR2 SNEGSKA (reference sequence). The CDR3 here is CSARVGTDGLETQYF. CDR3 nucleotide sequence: TGCAGTGCTAGGGTGGGGACGGACGGACTGGAGACCCAGTACTTC.

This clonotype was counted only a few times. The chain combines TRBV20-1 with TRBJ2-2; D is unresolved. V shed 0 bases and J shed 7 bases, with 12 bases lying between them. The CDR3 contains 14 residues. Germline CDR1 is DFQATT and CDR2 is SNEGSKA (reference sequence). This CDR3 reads CSARERRRSGELFF. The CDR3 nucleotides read TGCAGTGCTAGAGAACGCCGTCGGAGCGGGGAGCTGTTTTTT.

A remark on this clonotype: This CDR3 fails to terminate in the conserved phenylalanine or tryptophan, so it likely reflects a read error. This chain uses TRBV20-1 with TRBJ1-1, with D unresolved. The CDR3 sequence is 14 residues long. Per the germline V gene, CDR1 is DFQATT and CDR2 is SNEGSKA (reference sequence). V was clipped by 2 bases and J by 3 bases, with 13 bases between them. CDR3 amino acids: CSARRVRWDTEAFS. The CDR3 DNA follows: TGCAGTGCTAGAAGGGTTAGGTGGGACACTGAAGCTTTCTCT.

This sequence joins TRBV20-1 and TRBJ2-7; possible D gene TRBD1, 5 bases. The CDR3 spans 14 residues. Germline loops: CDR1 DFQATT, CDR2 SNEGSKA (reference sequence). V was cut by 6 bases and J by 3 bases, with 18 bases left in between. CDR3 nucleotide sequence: TGCAGTGCAAAAGGGGCTTACAGAAGCTACGAGCAGTACTTC. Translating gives CSAKGAYRSYEQYF.

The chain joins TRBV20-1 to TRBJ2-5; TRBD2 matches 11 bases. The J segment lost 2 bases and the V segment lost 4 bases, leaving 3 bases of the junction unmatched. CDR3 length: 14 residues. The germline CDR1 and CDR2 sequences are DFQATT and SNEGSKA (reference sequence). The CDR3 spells CSAIGTSGQETQYF. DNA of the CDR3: TGCAGTGCTATCGGGACTAGCGGACAAGAGACCCAGTACTTC.

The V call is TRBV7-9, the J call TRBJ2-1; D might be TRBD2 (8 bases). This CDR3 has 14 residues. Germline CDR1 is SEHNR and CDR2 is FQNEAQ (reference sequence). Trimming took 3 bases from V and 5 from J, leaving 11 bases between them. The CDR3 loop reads CASSFSGTDNEQFF. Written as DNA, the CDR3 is TGTGCCAGCAGCTTTAGCGGGACAGACAATGAGCAGTTCTTC.

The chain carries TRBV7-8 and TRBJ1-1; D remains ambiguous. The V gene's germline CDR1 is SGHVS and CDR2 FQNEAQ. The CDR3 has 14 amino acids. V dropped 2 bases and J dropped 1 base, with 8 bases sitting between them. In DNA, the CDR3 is TGTGCCAGCAGCTTAATGACAAGGAACACTGAAGCTTTCTTT. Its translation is CASSLMTRNTEAFF.

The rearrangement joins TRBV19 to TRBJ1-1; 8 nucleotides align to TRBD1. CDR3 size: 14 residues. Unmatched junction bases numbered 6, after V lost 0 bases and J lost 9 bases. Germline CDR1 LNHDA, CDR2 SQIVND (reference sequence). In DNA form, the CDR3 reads TGTGCCAGTAGTATAGATCCTAGACAGGGGAAAGCTTTCTTT. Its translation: CASSIDPRQGKAFF. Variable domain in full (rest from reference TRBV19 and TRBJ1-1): DGGITQSPKYLFRKEGQNVTLSCEQNLNHDAMYWYRQDPGQGLRLIYYSQIVNDFQKGDIAEGYSVSREKKESFPLTVTSAQKNPTAFYLCASSIDPRQGKAFFGQGTRLTVV.

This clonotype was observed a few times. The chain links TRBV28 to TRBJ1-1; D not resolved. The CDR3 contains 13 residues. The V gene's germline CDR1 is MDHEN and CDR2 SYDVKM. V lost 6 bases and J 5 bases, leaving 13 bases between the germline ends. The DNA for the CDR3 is TGTGCCAGCAGAAGTCTTGTGGGAACTGAAGCTTTCTTT. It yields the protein CASRSLVGTEAFF.

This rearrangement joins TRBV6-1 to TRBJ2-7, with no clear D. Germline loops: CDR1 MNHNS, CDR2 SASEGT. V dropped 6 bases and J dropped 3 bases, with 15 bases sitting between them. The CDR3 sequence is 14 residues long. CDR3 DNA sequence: TGTGCCAGCAGCCCGAGGCAGAAAATCTACGAGCAGTACTTC. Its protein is CASSPRQKIYEQYF.

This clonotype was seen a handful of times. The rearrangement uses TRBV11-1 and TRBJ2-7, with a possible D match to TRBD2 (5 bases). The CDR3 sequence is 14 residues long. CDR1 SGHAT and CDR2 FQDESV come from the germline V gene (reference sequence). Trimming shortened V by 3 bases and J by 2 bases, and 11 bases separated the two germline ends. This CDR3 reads CASSFKSGAYEQYF. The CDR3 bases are TGTGCCAGCAGCTTTAAGAGCGGAGCCTACGAGCAGTACTTC.

CDR3 sequence: CASSLTGGRINEQFF. CDR3 coding DNA: TGTGCCAGCAGCCTCACAGGGGGGCGGATCAATGAGCAGTTCTTC. The chain couples TRBV7-3 to TRBJ2-1; 8 nucleotides agree with TRBD1. The CDR3 contains 15 residues. Germline V lookup: CDR1 SGHTA, CDR2 FQGTGA. V was pared by 5 bases and J by 6 bases, with 9 bases of the junction left unmatched.